This record concerns one T cell receptor (beta chain) sequence. PCR amplification relied on 60 Vbeta primers (plus 13 Jbeta primers). The protocol was immunoSEQ multiplex PCR, while the TCRdb copy is restricted to in-frame clones and leaves out a portion. The sample has roughly 150,000 clones, more than 70% seen once; the top ten hold around 10%. The data originate from a study of cytomegalovirus exposure and HLA in healthy donors. Between the trimmed V and J ends, which lost 6 bases and 6 bases, there was a span of 21 bases. This CDR3 spans 15 amino acids. Germline values: CDR1 SGHKS, CDR2 YYEKEE (reference sequence). Those who donated were healthy bone marrow donors.

The sequencing input was PBMCs. This TCR derives from a man younger than 35 in good health and CMV-seropositive. The chain carries TRBV5-5 and TRBJ1-1; weak D call: TRBD1 (5 bases). CDR3 region: CASTPVWQGHAEAFF. DNA of the CDR3: TGTGCCAGCACGCCGGTGTGGCAGGGCCACGCTGAAGCTTTCTTT.